This T cell receptor (beta chain) is from a study of a mutant IDH1 vaccine in newly diagnosed glioma. Study as a whole: Earlier treatment was radiotherapy, temozolomide, or both, with most getting both. Regarding the study as a whole: In about 94% of patients, immune responses induced by the vaccine occurred. Apparently, pseudoprogression bore no relation to changes among the top peripheral T cell clonotypes.

The CDR3 contains 15 residues. CDR1 MGHRA and CDR2 YSYEKL come from the germline V gene. The ends were cut back, 0 bases at V and 3 bases at J, with 12 bases in the middle. Clones were read by immunoSEQ multiplex PCR, and TCRdb kept only the in-frame ones, dropping some. The sample shows 75,000 to 100,000 clones, around 80% of them seen only once. Note on this clone: The target antigen is unknown.

Sample time point: baseline, week 1 (first vaccination visit). This sample's treatment: pre-vaccination baseline after standard-of-care therapy. Donors had new WHO grade 3 or 4 IDH1-mutant, ATRX-lost astrocytomas. The material was PBMCs, obtained from a glioma patient treated with radiotherapy, temozolomide or both. V and J are TRBV4-1 and TRBJ2-7, with D perhaps given as TRBD1 or TRBD2 (7 bases each). The TCR sequence derives from a man aged 40-50 years with glioma. Some clones in this sample may be carry-over from other donors' samples. The CDR3 DNA reads as TGCGCCAGCAGCCAAGATCCAGGGGGGGGCTACGAGCAGTACTTC. This translates into CASSQDPGGGYEQYF.